This entry describes one TCR beta chain. The antigen this receptor binds is unknown. Base-call qualities are not available, and no considerably larger clone is one nucleotide away. Enrolling through a virtual design, the prospective study's participants ranged in age from roughly 18 to 95 years and lived across about two dozen United States geographic areas. To assign participants to cohorts, the prospective study relied on clinical history that participants themselves reported in a screening survey and a study questionnaire. ImmuneRACE Cohort 3 recovered participants were defined by two consecutive negative NP/OP PCR tests, healthcare professional clearance, or symptom resolution. In the prospective study, mobile phlebotomists collected whole blood, serum and a nasopharyngeal or oropharyngeal swab from each participant. Over an approximately 2-month period, participants in the prospective study had the option of providing additional blood draws and questionnaires. Before DNA extraction, blood samples from the prospective study were shipped at room temperature or frozen.

This sample was taken from a study of blood T cell repertoires in COVID-19 (TCRdb year 2020). With respect to the entire study: Collaborator samples came from the United States, Italy and Spain and covered acute and convalescent phases of COVID-19. A de-identified subject ID, COVID-19 status, age in years and sex were almost always included in the sample metadata. The material from the prospective study consisted of cDNA or gDNA derived from T cells, B-cell-depleted T cells, or PBMCs. Deeply sampled blood TCRbeta repertoires from subjects exposed to, actively infected with, or recovered from COVID-19 were included in the dataset. HLA class I and class II types, where available, came from metadata supplied by the sample provider rather than from assay-based typing. Samples were obtained from the ongoing ImmuneRACE study (first 160 participants) and from about 1,300 subjects provided by 6 global collaborators. A freely available public database, intended as a resource for researchers studying the immune response to SARS-CoV-2, is where the repertoires were released. Study-level results and caveats: How much clinical and demographic metadata was included differed by source and by participant, and the metadata was provided uncurated.

TCRbeta CDR3 regions were amplified from genomic DNA using the immunoSEQ Assay, a bias-controlled multiplex PCR. Regarding the original processing steps: Nucleated cell counts per sample were estimated from amplification of reference gene primers within the assay. Sequence reads were collapsed and filtered to measure the absolute abundance of every unique TCRbeta CDR3 rearrangement. For each sample, productive Simpson clonality was calculated as the square root of Simpson's diversity index over productive rearrangements. Drawn from immuneACCESS, this table holds only the in-frame rearrangements with V and J called that TCRdb kept. Clones are partly lost; checked studies trace under half to an unresolved V gene and leave the rest unexplained. The V and J calls and clone size were taken over from that table, and D and trimming were inferred from the DNA. The table for this sample lists about 310,000 clones; approximately 86% of them were counted only once. The ten most abundant clones make up 8.9% of the sample.

This sequence originates from a woman younger than 35 who had recovered from COVID-19. The material sequenced was PBMCs or T cells enriched from blood (not recorded which).

DNA sequence: TGTGCCAGCAGTTTTCCGGGACTAGCGGGCAGACTCACAGATACGCAGTATTTT. This gives the protein CASSFPGLAGRLTDTQYF. Recombination joined TRBV7-7 with TRBJ2-3; the central 12 bases match TRBD2. Trimming leaves V shorter by 6 bases and J shorter by 2 bases, with the junction holding 12 bases beyond the gene matches. The CDR3 spans 18 residues, from the cysteine through the phenylalanine. Here the CDR3 DNA is all that survives: 54 bases in frame from base 1. CDR1 and CDR2, per the germline V gene (reference sequence), are SSHAT and FNYEAQ. The CDR3, completed at both ends by the reference TRBV7-7 and TRBJ2-3 genes, gives the full variable domain GAGVSQSPRYKVTKRGQDVTLRCDPISSHATLYWYQQALGQGPEFLTYFNYEAQPDKSGLPSDRFSAERPEGSISTLTIQRTEQRDSAMYRCASSFPGLAGRLTDTQYFGPGTRLTVL.